This TCR beta chain was observed in a study of blood T cell repertoires in COVID-19. Study as a whole: Some COVID-19 samples were acute and others convalescent; all came from the United States, Italy and Spain. Sources were T cells, B-cell-depleted T cells, or PBMCs; the material itself was cDNA or gDNA.

Germline values: CDR1 SEHNR, CDR2 FQNEAQ (reference sequence). This CDR3 comprises 14 residues. Trimming removed 6 bases from V and 0 bases from J; junction bases left unmatched: 3. As handled by the study authors: Amplification with reference gene primers provided the estimates of nucleated cell counts. Using immunoSEQ multiplex PCR, the repertoire was profiled, and TCRdb retains in-frame clones only, with some absent. That table is the source of V, J and clone size, and D and trimming were worked out from the DNA. Here the sample spans tens of thousands of clones, more than 70% being singletons. The receptor's source is a man aged 45-60 years with active COVID-19. This rearrangement joins TRBV7-9 to TRBJ2-7, with 9 bases identical to TRBD2. The specimen was peripheral blood. The CDR3 protein is CASRTSGRSYEQYF. CDR3 bases: TGTGCCAGCAGGACTAGCGGACGCTCCTACGAGCAGTACTTC.